This T cell receptor beta chain was obtained from a study of cytomegalovirus exposure and HLA in healthy donors. Healthy bone marrow donors made up the cohort. The V and J ends lost 7 bases and 2 bases, in that order; junction bases with no gene match: 9. The V gene's germline CDR1 is LNHDA and CDR2 SQIVND (reference sequence). This CDR3 spans 15 amino acids. The primer mix had 60 Vbeta and 13 Jbeta primers. This table comes from immunoSEQ multiplex PCR, and its TCRdb copy is limited to in-frame clones, with some not included. Of around 180,000 clones listed, roughly 84% are singletons. This receptor was obtained from a girl aged 2 to 10 in good health and CMV-seropositive. The material sequenced was PBMCs. The V and J genes are TRBV19 and TRBJ2-7; TRBD1 aligns across 9 bases. Here the CDR3 DNA reads TGTGCCAGTAAAAGAACGACAGGGGGACCCTACGAGCAGTACTTC. It encodes CASKRTTGGPYEQYF. The full variable domain, its missing parts supplied by reference TRBV19 and TRBJ2-7, is DGGITQSPKYLFRKEGQNVTLSCEQNLNHDAMYWYRQDPGQGLRLIYYSQIVNDFQKGDIAEGYSVSREKKESFPLTVTSAQKNPTAFYLCASKRTTGGPYEQYFGPGTRLTVT.